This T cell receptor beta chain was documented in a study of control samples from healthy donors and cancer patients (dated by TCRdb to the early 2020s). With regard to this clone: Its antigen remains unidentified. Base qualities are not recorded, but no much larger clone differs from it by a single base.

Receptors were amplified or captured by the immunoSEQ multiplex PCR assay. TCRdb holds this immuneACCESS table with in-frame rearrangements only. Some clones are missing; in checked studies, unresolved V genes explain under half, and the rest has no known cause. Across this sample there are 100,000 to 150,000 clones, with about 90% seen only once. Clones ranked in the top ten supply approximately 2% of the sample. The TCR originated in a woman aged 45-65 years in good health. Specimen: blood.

The DNA sequence is as follows: TGTGCCAGCAGTTTAGACACTGGAAACACCATATATTTT. This encodes CASSLDTGNTIYF. The sequence links TRBV12-3 or TRBV12-4 to TRBJ1-3, with no D gene named confidently. V is cut by 1 base and J by 2 bases, and the space between the germline ends is 3 bases. Measured from the cysteine to the phenylalanine, the CDR3 is 13 residues long. Only CDR3 DNA is held: 39 bases, read in frame from base 1.